This passage covers 5 T cell receptor beta chains from one sample sequenced in a study of blood T cell repertoires in COVID-19. Measured with immunoSEQ multiplex PCR; TCRdb has only the in-frame clones, and not every one. In the table there are approximately 150,000 clones, 60% to 85% of which are singletons. The sample was peripheral blood. These receptors originate from a middle-aged man with acute or convalescent COVID-19.

This sequence joins TRBV6-1 and TRBJ1-2; D possibly corresponds to TRBD1 (5 bases). Looked up from germline, CDR1 is MNHNS and CDR2 is SASEGT. Trimming cost V 0 bases and J 6 bases, with 17 bases left between them. The CDR3 has 16 residues. This chain's CDR3 is CASSEAEAGWNDGYTF. The CDR3 nucleotides read TGTGCCAGCAGTGAAGCCGAGGCAGGGTGGAATGATGGCTACACCTTC.

This chain joins TRBV4-1 and TRBJ2-3, with a tentative D call TRBD2 (6 bases). V gave up 0 bases and J gave up 9 bases, with 10 bases separating them. The CDR3 sequence is 13 residues long. Germline V lookup: CDR1 MGHRA, CDR2 YSYEKL. The CDR3, as DNA: TGCGCCAGCAGCCAAGATCGGGGGAGAACGCAGTATTTT. This gives the protein CASSQDRGRTQYF.

This chain connects TRBV15 to TRBJ1-2; 8 positions match TRBD1. This CDR3 has 17 residues. The germline gives CDR1 LNHNV, CDR2 YYDKDF (reference sequence). Trimming removed 4 bases from V and 3 bases from J; junction bases left unmatched: 13. The CDR3 reads CATSTGRGRPKDYGYTF. CDR3 coding DNA: TGTGCCACCAGCACGGGCAGGGGGCGACCTAAAGACTATGGCTACACCTTC.

V is TRBV19 and J is TRBJ2-5, with 7 bases identical to TRBD1. Unmatched junction bases numbered 11, after V lost 5 bases and J lost 5 bases. CDR3 length: 15 residues. CDR1 and CDR2 (germline): LNHDA, SQIVND (reference sequence). The CDR3 coding sequence is TGTGCCAGTAGTCCGACTATTAGGGGGCCTGAGACCCAGTACTTC. This encodes CASSPTIRGPETQYF. The full variable domain, its missing parts supplied by reference TRBV19 and TRBJ2-5, is DGGITQSPKYLFRKEGQNVTLSCEQNLNHDAMYWYRQDPGQGLRLIYYSQIVNDFQKGDIAEGYSVSREKKESFPLTVTSAQKNPTAFYLCASSPTIRGPETQYFGPGTRLLVL.

The chain recombines TRBV6-4 with TRBJ1-2; D uncertain. CDR3 length: 15 amino acids. The V and J ends lost 6 bases and 6 bases respectively, with 20 bases between them. Germline V CDR1 and CDR2: MRHNA, SNTAGT. CDR3 nucleotide sequence: TGTGCCAGCAGGCCAACCGTCGGAGGGCAGCATGGCTACACCTTC. Its protein product is CASRPTVGGQHGYTF.